This T cell receptor (beta chain) originates from a study of CD8+CD57+ T cells in acquired aplastic anemia (dated by TCRdb to the late 2010s). For the study in its entirety: A mean of about 3.2 ug of DNA, ranging from roughly 0.2 to 27.4 ug, was extracted from sorted CD4+ and CD8+ cells. CD8+CD57+ expansion was defined as frequency above the mean frequency observed in healthy subjects.

The investigation overall reported the following: Between patients and healthy controls, no significant difference in CD8+ Simpson's diversity was found (P=0.060). Around 27 CD8+ CDR3 sequences were shared between patients and controls but appeared highly expressed in patients and within their immunodominant clones.

Profiling of TCR beta VDJ combinations and CDR3 sequences used genomic DNA as the template. An Illumina HiSeq 2000 was the platform used for TCR repertoire sequencing. In the source study's methods: TRBV/TRBJ rearrangement plots, CDR3 size and DJ length profiles, and Simpson's diversity index were used to assess repertoires. The most abundant DNA sequence in the deep sequencing data was taken as the immunodominant clone. CDR3 amino acid sequences were screened for sharing across subjects and compared with published repertoires and the VDJdb database. In TCRdb, the public reads were trimmed at Q25 with fastp and aligned with MiXCR, with productive beta chains retained. Here each entry gathers all rows of one CDR3 protein and keeps the most common genes and DNA. The authors' filters were not applied to this entry. The sample contains more than 150,000 distinct CDR3 sequences, around 50% of them found a single time. The ten largest account for 10% to 15% of the sample.

CDR1 and CDR2, per the germline V gene, are WSHSY and SAAADI. Trimming costs V 0 bases and J 6 bases, and their ends lie 12 bases apart. The CDR3 covers 16 residues, taking in both the cysteine and the phenylalanine. Here the CDR3 DNA is all that survives: 48 bases in frame from base 1. Flow cytometry had shown CD8+CD57+ cell expansion in the patients selected for sequencing. Severe acquired aplastic anemia was diagnosed in all patients according to International Study of Aplastic Anemia and Agranulocytosis and Camitta criteria. At the time blood was sampled, none of the patients had received any therapy. The study deep-sequenced TCR repertoires of sorted CD4+ and CD8+ blood T cells from severe aplastic anemia patients and healthy subjects. Patients were enrolled in the USA under clinicaltrials.gov protocols 00001620, 01623167, 00001397, 00071045, 00081523 and 00961064. Ficoll-Paque density gradient centrifugation was used to isolate peripheral blood mononuclear cells. Before DNA was extracted, CD4+ and CD8+ T cells were sorted using either FACS or magnetic beads.

About this clonotype itself: Its antigen target is currently unknown. Qualities for individual bases were not recorded, and no much larger clone is one base off.

The clonotype originates from a human donor with aplastic anemia. The sequencing input was sorted CD4+, CD8+, or CD8+CD57+ T cells (not recorded which) from PBMCs. The rearranged chain carries TRBV10-2 and TRBJ1-6; a confident D gene designation cannot be given. The nucleotides read TGCGCCAGCAGTGAGTCAAGCCAGTCTTTTAATTCACCCCTCCACTTT. Its translation reads: CASSESSQSFNSPLHF.